What follows are 27 T cell receptor beta chains derived from one specimen sequenced in a study of PD-1 blockade in classical Hodgkin lymphoma. Documented time point: cycle 4 day 1 (C4D1), after 5 to 7 weeks of nivolumab. Every patient experienced relapse after autologous stem cell transplantation, and brentuximab vedotin exposure varied. Assay: immunoSEQ multiplex PCR; the TCRdb copy retains only in-frame clones and omits some. There are more than 75,000 clones in the sample; just over 90% occur only once, and 1.5% to 2.5% lies in the top ten. The specimen was peripheral blood mononuclear cells (PBMCs), collected before the fourth cycle of nivolumab. These receptors came from a human donor with classical Hodgkin lymphoma.

V usage is TRBV1 and J usage is TRBJ2-1. TRBV1 is classified as a pseudogene. CDR3 size: 16 residues. The CDR3 sequence is CTSTTSPRNLYNEQFF. CDR3 coding DNA: TGCACCAGCACCACGAGTCCCCGGAACCTCTACAATGAGCAGTTCTTC.

V is TRBV4-1 and J is TRBJ2-3; tentative D call: TRBD2 (5 bases). The length of the CDR3 is 18 residues. Germline CDR1 and CDR2: MGHRA and YSYEKL. With 1 base removed from V and 1 base from J, the gap between germline ends came to 18 bases. Written as DNA, the CDR3 is TGCGCCAGCAGCCAAGTAGAGCGGACTCGCATTCGCACAGATACGCAGTATTTT. Its protein is CASSQVERTRIRTDTQYF.

The V gene is TRBV18, the J gene TRBJ2-3; TRBD2 aligns across 8 bases. This CDR3 spans 17 amino acids. Trimming at V came to 6 bases and at J to 3 bases, leaving 14 bases not matched to a gene. Germline-derived CDR1 and CDR2 are KGHSH and LQKENI. CDR3 sequence: CASSSDFGTSSTDTQYF. As DNA, the CDR3 is TGTGCCAGCTCGTCTGACTTTGGGACTAGTAGTACAGATACGCAGTATTTT. The complete variable domain, with remaining parts taken from reference TRBV18 and TRBJ2-3, reads NAGVMQNPRHLVRRRGQEARLRCSPMKGHSHVYWYRQLPEEGLKFMVYLQKENIIDESGMPKERFSAEFPKEGPSILRIQQVVRGDSAAYFCASSSDFGTSSTDTQYFGPGTRLTVL.

The V gene is TRBV4-1, the J gene TRBJ1-6, with 9 bases fitting TRBD1. Germline V lookup: CDR1 MGHRA, CDR2 YSYEKL. V shed 3 bases and J 0 bases; nucleotides not matched to a gene: 6. CDR3 length: 18 amino acids. The CDR3 coding sequence is TGCGCCAGCAGCCATGGGGGGACAGGGAGCTCCTATAATTCACCCCTCCACTTT. It codes for CASSHGGTGSSYNSPLHF.

The chain recombines TRBV4-1 with TRBJ1-3, with D uncertain. V lost 0 bases to trimming and J lost 7 bases, with 7 bases between them. CDR1 and CDR2 (germline): MGHRA, YSYEKL. This CDR3 comprises 13 residues. The DNA of the CDR3 is TGCGCCAGCAGCCAAGATCGGGCGAACACCATATATTTT. Encoded protein: CASSQDRANTIYF.

This clone was seen only once. This sequence joins TRBV28 and TRBJ2-7; 8 nucleotides align to TRBD1. Germline CDR1 MDHEN, CDR2 SYDVKM. CDR3 length equals 14 residues. V gave up 7 bases and J gave up 2 bases; unmatched junction bases: 7. The CDR3 protein is CASTEGQGTYEQYF. Here the CDR3 DNA reads TGTGCCAGCACCGAAGGACAGGGAACCTACGAGCAGTACTTC. Supplemented by reference TRBV28 and TRBJ2-7, the full variable domain reads DVKVTQSSRYLVKRTGEKVFLECVQDMDHENMFWYRQDPGLGLRLIYFSYDVKMKEKGDIPEGYSVSREKKERFSLILESASTNQTSMYLCASTEGQGTYEQYFGPGTRLTVT.

The chain uses TRBV29-1 and TRBJ1-5; tentatively, D is TRBD1 (5 bases). Germline CDR1 is SQVTM and CDR2 is ANQGSEA. The CDR3 is 12 residues long. V was clipped by 5 bases and J by 3 bases, with 8 bases between them. This CDR3 reads CSVSGINQPQHF. In nucleotides, the CDR3 is TGCAGCGTTTCAGGGATCAATCAGCCCCAGCATTTT.

This clone was detected once. This chain links TRBV6-5 with TRBJ2-1; 11 nucleotides align to TRBD2. The CDR3 loop spans 15 amino acids. CDR1 and CDR2 (germline): MNHEY, SVGAGI. After removal of 5 bases from V and 0 bases from J, the junction contained 0 bases not matched to a gene. The CDR3 sequence: CASSTSGSSYNEQFF. The CDR3 bases are TGTGCCAGCAGTACTAGCGGGAGCTCCTACAATGAGCAGTTCTTC.

The gene calls are TRBV30 and TRBJ1-4; no clear D gene. The CDR3 extends over 13 amino acids. Germline loops: CDR1 GTSNPN, CDR2 SVGIG (reference sequence). The V gene lost 0 bases and the J gene lost 3 bases, with 5 bases spanning the gap. CDR3 coding DNA: TGTGCCTGGAGTGTGACTTCTAATGAAAAACTGTTTTTT. Protein product: CAWSVTSNEKLFF.

This sequence joins TRBV6-5 and TRBJ2-7; maybe TRBD1 (5 bases). V lost 4 bases and J lost 2, with 12 bases in between. CDR3 length: 14 amino acids. Germline V gene lookup returns CDR1 MNHEY and CDR2 SVGAGI. In DNA, the CDR3 is TGTGCCAGCAGTTCGTCAGGGTGGCCCTACGAGCAGTACTTC. Translation: CASSSSGWPYEQYF.

J is TRBJ2-4 and V is TRBV28; D not certain. Germline loops: CDR1 MDHEN, CDR2 SYDVKM. The CDR3 contains 13 residues. V lost 6 bases and J 9 bases, leaving 15 bases between the germline ends. CDR3 DNA: TGTGCCAGCAGCTTCGACCGGCGAGGCATTCAGTACTTC. Its protein product is CASSFDRRGIQYF.

The chain recombines TRBV18 with TRBJ1-5, with D perhaps TRBD1 (6 bases). V lost 1 base and J 7 bases, leaving 11 bases between the germline ends. The germline V gene encodes CDR1 KGHSH and CDR2 LQKENI. The CDR3 spans 14 residues. This CDR3 is CASSPRGGHQPQHF. In DNA, the CDR3 is TGTGCCAGCTCACCACGAGGGGGTCACCAGCCCCAGCATTTT.

The chain uses TRBV5-8 and TRBJ1-1, with D possibly matching TRBD1 (5 bases). This CDR3 is built from 16 residues. CDR1 SGHTS and CDR2 YDEGEE come from the germline V gene. Trimming removed 0 bases from V and 0 bases from J, with 12 bases in between. CDR3: CASSLGRGRMNTEAFF. In nucleotides, the CDR3 is TGTGCCAGCAGCTTGGGAAGGGGACGGATGAACACTGAAGCTTTCTTT.

The chain employs TRBV7-6 and TRBJ2-7, with 7 bases fitting TRBD1. This CDR3 region has 15 residues. CDR1 and CDR2 from the germline V gene are SGHVS and FNYEAQ. J was trimmed by 0 bases and V by 1 base; bases with no gene match: 3. This chain's CDR3 is CASSLEAGGSYEQYF. For the CDR3, the DNA is TGTGCCAGCAGCTTAGAGGCAGGGGGCTCCTACGAGCAGTACTTC.

This clone was recorded once. The J gene is TRBJ2-5, the V gene TRBV7-7; 8 nucleotides line up with TRBD2. Germline V gives CDR1 SSHAT, CDR2 FNYEAQ (reference sequence). V shed 5 bases, J shed 9 bases, and the junction held 8 bases outside the gene matches. This CDR3 has 13 residues. The CDR3 region is CASSRGTREPQYF. The CDR3 DNA follows: TGTGCCAGCAGCCGCGGGACTAGGGAGCCCCAGTACTTC.

This chain joins TRBV6-5 and TRBJ2-1; possibly TRBD2 for D (6 bases). The V gene lost 6 bases and the J gene lost 10 bases, with 16 bases spanning the gap. The CDR3 consists of 13 residues. Germline loops: CDR1 MNHEY, CDR2 SVGAGI. The CDR3 spells CASRGTSPLEQFF. CDR3 nucleotide sequence: TGTGCCAGCAGAGGGACTTCCCCACTAGAGCAGTTCTTC.

The genes are TRBV2 and TRBJ2-1; 11 bases map to TRBD2. The ends lost 3 bases at V and 3 bases at J; junction bases unmatched: 1. The CDR3 consists of 15 residues. Germline CDR1 and CDR2: SNHLY and FYNNEI. The CDR3: CASSETSGIYNEQFF. DNA of the CDR3: TGTGCCAGCAGTGAGACTAGCGGGATCTACAATGAGCAGTTCTTC.

This clone appeared a single time. V is TRBV29-1 and J is TRBJ2-3; D gene ambiguous. This CDR3 contains 11 residues. CDR1 is SQVTM and CDR2 is ANQGSEA in the germline V gene. V was clipped by 4 bases and J by 6 bases, with 8 bases between them. For the CDR3, the DNA is TGCAGCGTTGCGGCCGTGGATACGCAGTATTTT. This sequence encodes CSVAAVDTQYF.

This chain uses TRBV15 with TRBJ1-1; D gene unclear. The CDR3 extends over 14 amino acids. Germline CDR1 reads LNHNV; CDR2 reads YYDKDF (reference sequence). The ends were cut back, 3 bases at V and 0 bases at J, with 8 bases in the middle. DNA of the CDR3: TGTGCCACCAGCAGGGCTAGAGTGAACACTGAAGCTTTCTTT. It translates to CATSRARVNTEAFF.

A few counts support this clone. The V and J genes are TRBV5-6 and TRBJ2-7; 8 bases match TRBD1. The junction had 10 bases not matched to a gene; V was cut back by 1 base and J by 7 bases. Germline assignment: CDR1 SGHDT and CDR2 YYEEEE. The CDR3 is 15 amino acids. DNA for the CDR3: TGTGCCAGCAGCTTGCTAGGACAGGGACCCCTAGAGCAGTACTTC. Translating gives CASSLLGQGPLEQYF.

This rearrangement joins TRBV29-1 to TRBJ1-1, with 9 bases fitting TRBD1. The J segment lost 1 base and the V segment lost 7 bases, leaving 4 bases of the junction unmatched. The germline V gene has CDR1 SQVTM and CDR2 ANQGSEA. This CDR3 spans 13 amino acids. The CDR3 DNA reads TGCAGCGCTACGACAGGGGGGAACACTGAAGCTTTCTTT. Translation: CSATTGGNTEAFF.

This clone appeared a single time. The rearrangement links TRBV6-1 to TRBJ1-1; no firm D call. Germline V CDR1 and CDR2: MNHNS, SASEGT. V gave up 7 bases and J gave up 1 base, with 7 bases separating them. There are 12 residues in the CDR3. This chain's CDR3 is CASTKENTEAFF. In DNA, the CDR3 is TGTGCCAGCACCAAAGAGAACACTGAAGCTTTCTTT.

This chain uses TRBV6-6 with TRBJ2-7, with D unresolved. Per the germline V gene, CDR1 is MNHNY and CDR2 is SVGAGI (reference sequence). The V end was cut by 4 bases, the J end by 2 bases, with 12 bases between. This CDR3 has 14 amino acids. The CDR3 nucleotides are TGTGCCAGCAGTTCGCCGGGCAGCCCCTACGAGCAGTACTTC. Protein product: CASSSPGSPYEQYF.

The chain has TRBV30 and TRBJ1-1, with D unresolved. V dropped 5 bases and J dropped 8 bases, with 9 bases sitting between them. From germline, CDR1 is GTSNPN and CDR2 SVGIG (reference sequence). The CDR3 has 10 amino acids. The CDR3 reads CAWVRNEAFF. CDR3 nucleotide sequence: TGTGCCTGGGTACGGAACGAAGCTTTCTTT.

The rearrangement uses TRBV30 and TRBJ1-1; D not resolved. The CDR3 is 11 residues long. The germline gives CDR1 GTSNPN, CDR2 SVGIG (reference sequence). The CDR3 region has the DNA TGTGTACTGGGATTAGACACTGAAGCTTTCTTT. Protein: CVLGLDTEAFF.

The chain carries TRBV11-2 and TRBJ2-1, with TRBD1 matching 9 bases. Germline V gene sequence: CDR1 SGHAT, CDR2 FQNNGV. The CDR3 loop spans 15 amino acids. V lost 2 bases and J lost 2; bases outside the gene matches: 1. The CDR3 DNA is TGTGCCAGCAGCTTATGGGACAGGGCCTACAATGAGCAGTTCTTC. It yields the protein CASSLWDRAYNEQFF.

This clone was seen at least ten times. The chain couples TRBV2 to TRBJ1-2; D gene uncertain. V was shortened by 8 bases and J by 1 base, with 8 bases between the two germline ends. CDR1 and CDR2 from the germline V gene are SNHLY and FYNNEI. CDR3 length equals 12 residues. CDR3 nucleotide sequence: TGTGCCAGCGGACGGTTTAACTATGGCTACACCTTC. Its protein product is CASGRFNYGYTF.